Below are 26 T cell receptor beta chains sequenced from a single sample in a study of shared clonotypes between healthy human individuals. The naive CD8 population came from CD45RO-negative cells selected for CCR7, without terminally differentiated effector memory CD45RA+ cells. Measured with immunoSEQ multiplex PCR; TCRdb has only the in-frame clones, and not every one. The data show some 2,000,000 clones, with over 85% seen just once and roughly 1% held by the top ten. Material for sequencing was naive CD8+ T cells sorted from blood. These receptors were taken from a man aged 18 to 29 in good health.

The rearrangement joins TRBV6-1 to TRBJ2-3; tentatively, D is TRBD1 or TRBD2 (6 bases each). V was pared by 3 bases and J by 1 base, with 11 bases between. Germline CDR1 MNHNS, CDR2 SASEGT. The CDR3 has 15 residues. CDR3 in DNA: TGTGCCAGCAGTGAGGGGGGCACCCGCACAGATACGCAGTATTTT. It specifies CASSEGGTRTDTQYF.

This chain connects TRBV11-3 to TRBJ2-7, with 7 bases matching TRBD2. After removal of 3 bases from V and 1 base from J, the junction contained 3 bases not matched to a gene. The CDR3 has 14 amino acids. Germline values: CDR1 SGHNT, CDR2 YENEEA. CDR3 loop: CASSFRGRSYEQYF. The DNA for the CDR3 is TGTGCCAGCAGCTTTCGCGGGAGATCCTACGAGCAGTACTTC.

In the case of this clone: This CDR3 is also generated by other DNA sequences in the sample. This chain connects TRBV7-9 to TRBJ2-2; the match to TRBD1 covers 7 bases. The CDR3 is 16 residues long. Germline V gives CDR1 SEHNR, CDR2 FQNEAQ (reference sequence). V shed 4 bases and J 4 bases; nucleotides not matched to a gene: 9. This CDR3 is CASSSTPGQSTGELFF. DNA of the CDR3: TGTGCCAGCAGCTCCACTCCGGGACAGAGCACCGGGGAGCTGTTTTTT.

V and J are TRBV7-9 and TRBJ2-1; weak D call: TRBD2 (5 bases). This CDR3 comprises 13 residues. V lost 1 base and J lost 9, with 10 bases in between. Germline CDR1 SEHNR, CDR2 FQNEAQ (reference sequence). DNA of the CDR3: TGTGCCAGCAGCTTAGAGGCGGGCGGTGAGCAGTTCTTC. It translates to CASSLEAGGEQFF.

The chain combines TRBV7-8 with TRBJ2-1; no reliable D call. V was trimmed by 5 bases and J by 10 bases, leaving 12 bases between them. The length of the CDR3 is 12 residues. Germline CDR1 SGHVS, CDR2 FQNEAQ. The CDR3 nucleotides read TGTGCCAGCAGCGACGATTTTGAAGAGCAGTTCTTC. Encoded protein: CASSDDFEEQFF.

The sample holds one count of this clone. This chain uses TRBV6-1 with TRBJ2-5; a possible D gene is TRBD2 (6 bases). This CDR3 region has 17 residues. V was clipped by 2 bases and J by 5 bases, with 21 bases between them. From germline, CDR1 is MNHNS and CDR2 SASEGT. CDR3 protein: CASSEFSPQVRDETQYF. CDR3 nucleotide sequence: TGTGCCAGCAGTGAATTCTCCCCCCAGGTGCGGGACGAGACCCAGTACTTC.

This sequence joins TRBV6-1 and TRBJ2-7, with a weak D call TRBD2 (6 bases). The CDR3 sequence is 15 residues long. Germline lookup yields CDR1 MNHNS and CDR2 SASEGT. Deletions cut 3 bases from V and 1 base from J, with 13 bases between. This CDR3 is CASSDRLVSSYEQYF. CDR3 nucleotides: TGTGCCAGCAGTGATAGACTAGTAAGTTCCTACGAGCAGTACTTC.

The chain recombines TRBV7-9 with TRBJ2-7, with 7 nucleotides matching TRBD2. The CDR3 covers 15 residues. Germline-derived CDR1 and CDR2 are SEHNR and FQNEAQ (reference sequence). V gave up 0 bases and J gave up 0 bases; unmatched junction bases: 2. Here the CDR3 reads CASSLASGDSYEQYF. CDR3 DNA sequence: TGTGCCAGCAGCTTAGCGAGCGGGGACTCCTACGAGCAGTACTTC.

This clone showed up just once. V usage is TRBV28 and J usage is TRBJ1-2; 10 bases are a match to TRBD1. Germline CDR1 is MDHEN and CDR2 is SYDVKM. The CDR3 is 17 amino acids. V lost 4 bases to trimming and J lost 0 bases; unmatched junction nucleotides: 8. The CDR3 here is CASSWDRGDLTNYGYTF. The CDR3 bases are TGTGCCAGCAGTTGGGACAGGGGCGATTTAACTAACTATGGCTACACCTTC.

The rearrangement links TRBV30 to TRBJ2-2; 7 bases line up with TRBD1. The CDR3 extends over 17 amino acids. Losses at the gene ends were 0 bases for V and 5 bases for J; bases not matched to a gene: 12. Germline CDR1 reads GTSNPN; CDR2 reads SVGIG (reference sequence). This CDR3 reads CAWSVRDRGWPTGELFF. The CDR3 nucleotides are TGTGCCTGGAGTGTACGGGACAGAGGTTGGCCGACCGGGGAGCTGTTTTTT. The full variable domain, its missing parts supplied by reference TRBV30 and TRBJ2-2, is SQTIHQWPATLVQPVGSPLSLECTVEGTSNPNLYWYRQAAGRGLQLLFYSVGIGQISSEVPQNLSASRPQDRQFILSSKKLLLSDSGFYLCAWSVRDRGWPTGELFFGEGSRLTVL.

The chain is built from TRBV5-1 and TRBJ2-5, with 9 bases that match TRBD2. V dropped 4 bases and J dropped 0; count of bases not matched to a gene: 13. The germline V gene encodes CDR1 SGHRS and CDR2 YFSETQ. The CDR3 contains 18 residues. The CDR3 DNA reads as TGCGCCAGCAGCCTTCTAGCGGGAACCATTCTCCACCAAGAGACCCAGTACTTC. This translates into CASSLLAGTILHQETQYF.

The rearrangement uses TRBV2 and TRBJ1-1, with a possible D match to TRBD1 (5 bases). V was clipped by 6 bases and J by 3 bases, with 20 bases between them. Germline CDR1 and CDR2: SNHLY and FYNNEI. This CDR3 comprises 16 residues. This chain's CDR3 is CASSGGGDVLDTEAFF. CDR3 coding DNA: TGTGCCAGCAGCGGTGGCGGGGACGTTTTAGACACTGAAGCTTTCTTT.

The chain combines TRBV6-5 with TRBJ2-1, with TRBD2 matching over 10 bases. Germline-derived CDR1 and CDR2 are MNHEY and SVGAGI. Germline trimming cut 2 bases from V and 5 bases from J; bases unmatched to any gene: 3. CDR3 size: 15 residues. CDR3 in DNA: TGTGCCAGCAGTTACAGCGGGGGGGAAAACAATGAGCAGTTCTTC. It codes for CASSYSGGENNEQFF.

The chain employs TRBV27 and TRBJ2-7; TRBD2 aligns across 7 bases. Trimming removed 2 bases from V and 3 bases from J; junction bases left unmatched: 10. This CDR3 contains 16 residues. The germline CDR1 and CDR2 sequences are MNHEY and SMNVEV (reference sequence). The CDR3 is CASSLIRASGFYEQYF. The DNA of the CDR3 is TGTGCCAGCAGTTTAATTCGGGCTAGCGGCTTCTACGAGCAGTACTTC.

V is TRBV7-8 and J is TRBJ2-5; tentatively, D is TRBD2 (7 bases). This CDR3 comprises 18 residues. Trimming cost V 11 bases and J 5 bases, with 33 bases left between them. The germline gives CDR1 SGHVS, CDR2 FQNEAQ. The CDR3 nucleotides read TGTGCCGTTTCCTGGCGCCTAGCGGACTCCGAAACAGGGGAGACCCAGTACTTC. This sequence encodes CAVSWRLADSETGETQYF.

The chain uses TRBV5-4 and TRBJ2-7; D not resolved. CDR3 length: 12 amino acids. V was cut by 1 base and J by 7 bases, with 9 bases left in between. CDR1 and CDR2 (germline): SGHNT, YYREEE (reference sequence). CDR3 region: CASSLSPREQYF. As DNA, the CDR3 is TGTGCCAGCAGCTTGTCGCCTCGAGAGCAGTACTTC.

The gene calls are TRBV11-2 and TRBJ2-5; tentative D call: TRBD2 (5 bases). The V gene lost 5 bases and the J gene lost 5 bases, with 15 bases spanning the gap. The CDR3 runs 14 residues. CDR1 and CDR2 from the germline V gene are SGHAT and FQNNGV. DNA of the CDR3: TGTGCCAGCAGCAAGCTAGCAGAATGGGAGACCCAGTACTTC. Encoded protein: CASSKLAEWETQYF.

The CDR3 DNA follows: TGTGCCAGCAGTTTCCCTCCCTGGACTAGCGGGGGGGTAGATACGCAGTATTTT. Its protein is CASSFPPWTSGGVDTQYF. This rearrangement joins TRBV28 to TRBJ2-3; TRBD2 agrees at 15 bases. Germline V gives CDR1 MDHEN, CDR2 SYDVKM. The V and J ends lost 3 bases and 5 bases, in that order; junction bases with no gene match: 9. The CDR3 sequence is 18 residues long.

This chain links TRBV27 with TRBJ2-1, with D perhaps TRBD2 (5 bases). The CDR3 is 13 residues long. Germline V gives CDR1 MNHEY, CDR2 SMNVEV (reference sequence). Trimming removed 5 bases from V and 9 bases from J, with 14 bases in between. In DNA, the CDR3 is TGTGCCAGCAGTCGGATGGAGGCCGCTGAGCAGTTCTTC. Residues: CASSRMEAAEQFF.

This clone has a single count. The chain carries TRBV10-2 and TRBJ2-7, with TRBD1 matching 8 bases. V lost 10 bases, J lost 4 bases, and 9 bases stayed unmatched. This CDR3 is built from 13 residues. CDR1 is WSHSY and CDR2 is SAAADI in the germline V gene. The CDR3 DNA reads TGCGCCACCCTACCCGGACAGGGTTACGAGCAGTACTTC. This gives the protein CATLPGQGYEQYF.

The chain joins TRBV28 to TRBJ2-7; perhaps TRBD2 as D (8 bases). The CDR3 covers 17 residues. Germline CDR1 and CDR2: MDHEN and SYDVKM. V dropped 3 bases and J dropped 3 bases, with 21 bases sitting between them. The CDR3 sequence: CASSFTLGGGTVYEQYF. In DNA, the CDR3 is TGTGCCAGCAGTTTTACGTTGGGCGGGGGGACAGTCTACGAGCAGTACTTC.

The chain uses TRBV10-3 and TRBJ2-3; a weak D match, TRBD1 (5 bases). Germline CDR1 ENHRY, CDR2 SYGVKD. CDR3 size: 13 residues. The V end lost 7 bases, the J end lost 6 bases, and 14 bases lay between the germline ends. Here the CDR3 DNA reads TGTGCCATCATGGCAGGGTCCGTCGATACGCAGTATTTT. Protein product: CAIMAGSVDTQYF.

A single count supports this clone. The CDR3 nucleotides are TGCAGCGTTGAACCGGTGGAGAACCAAGAGACCCAGTACTTC. Protein product: CSVEPVENQETQYF. The rearrangement links TRBV29-1 to TRBJ2-5; no firm D call. The germline gives CDR1 SQVTM, CDR2 ANQGSEA. This CDR3 has 14 amino acids. Trimming shortened V by 2 bases and J by 0 bases, and 10 bases separated the two germline ends.

This clone was detected once. J is TRBJ1-6 and V is TRBV5-1, with D unclear. Germline V gene data show CDR1 as SGHRS and CDR2 as YFSETQ. The CDR3 loop spans 16 amino acids. Trimming shortened V by 2 bases and J by 7 bases, and 16 bases separated the two germline ends. For the CDR3, the DNA is TGCGCCAGCAGCTTCGGGGATGGCAGTCCGAATTCACCCCTCCACTTT. Translated: CASSFGDGSPNSPLHF.

The chain links TRBV4-1 to TRBJ1-5; D is unclear. The germline CDR1 and CDR2 sequences are MGHRA and YSYEKL. The CDR3 totals 18 residues. The V and J ends lost 0 bases and 1 base respectively, with 16 bases between them. CDR3 nucleotides: TGCGCCAGCAGCCAAGAGGCAGGTAGGGCACTAAGCAATCAGCCCCAGCATTTT. This encodes CASSQEAGRALSNQPQHF.

Turning to this clone: The same CDR3 arises from other DNA sequences in this sample as well. V and J are TRBV7-9 and TRBJ2-5, with 10 bases lining up with TRBD2. Germline V gives CDR1 SEHNR, CDR2 FQNEAQ (reference sequence). This CDR3 region has 13 residues. The V gene end was trimmed by 4 bases and the J gene end by 5 bases; junction bases not matched to a gene: 1. This chain's CDR3 is CASSSTSGETQYF. In nucleotides, the CDR3 is TGTGCCAGCAGCTCGACTAGCGGGGAGACCCAGTACTTC.